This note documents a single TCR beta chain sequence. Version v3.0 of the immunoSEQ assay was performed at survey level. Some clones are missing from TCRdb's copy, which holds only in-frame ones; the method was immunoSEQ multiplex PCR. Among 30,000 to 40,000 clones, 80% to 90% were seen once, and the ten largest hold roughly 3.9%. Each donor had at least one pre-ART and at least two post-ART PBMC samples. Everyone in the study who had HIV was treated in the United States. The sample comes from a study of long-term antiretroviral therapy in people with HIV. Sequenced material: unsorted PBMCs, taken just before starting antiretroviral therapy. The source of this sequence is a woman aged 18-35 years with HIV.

The CDR3 protein is CASSVASGRGDTQYF. Written as DNA, the CDR3 is TGTGCCAGCAGCGTAGCTAGCGGTCGTGGGGATACGCAGTATTTT. The chain combines TRBV9 with TRBJ2-3; 7 bases are shared with TRBD2. The V gene end was trimmed by 0 bases and the J gene end by 6 bases; junction bases not matched to a gene: 7. The CDR3 is 15 residues long. CDR1 SGDLS and CDR2 YYNGEE come from the germline V gene.